This T cell receptor (beta chain) stems from a study of blood T cell repertoires in COVID-19. At the level of the study: Specimens from acute and convalescent COVID-19 originated in the United States, Italy and Spain.

Per the original data handling: Reference gene primer amplification gave estimated nucleated cell counts. Some clones are missing from TCRdb's copy, which holds only in-frame ones; the method was immunoSEQ multiplex PCR. V and J calls and clone size come straight from that table; D and trimming were deduced from the DNA. In the table there are more than 100,000 clones, more than 70% of which are singletons. This CDR3 has 17 amino acids. Germline V gene data show CDR1 as SGHRS and CDR2 as YFSETQ. The ends lost 2 bases at V and 2 bases at J; junction bases unmatched: 9. The receptor was derived from a man between 60 and 75 years old with acute or convalescent COVID-19. The sequenced sample consisted of peripheral blood. The rearrangement links TRBV5-1 to TRBJ1-3; 8 bases agree with TRBD1. The CDR3 sequence: CASSLRPGQETGNTIYF. In DNA form, the CDR3 reads TGCGCCAGCAGCTTAAGACCGGGACAGGAAACTGGAAACACCATATATTTT. Full variable domain (missing parts from reference TRBV5-1 and TRBJ1-3): KAGVTQTPRYLIKTRGQQVTLSCSPISGHRSVSWYQQTPGQGLQFLFEYFSETQRNKGNFPGRFSGRQFSNSRSEMNVSTLELGDSALYLCASSLRPGQETGNTIYFGEGSWLTVV.